This T cell receptor (beta chain) was recorded in a study of blood T cell repertoires in COVID-19. As for the study in general: Samples representing acute and convalescent COVID-19 were sourced from the United States, Italy and Spain.

Per the study methods: Estimated nucleated cell counts came from reference gene primer amplification. Data came from immunoSEQ multiplex PCR; TCRdb stores just in-frame clones and leaves some out. V, J and clone size are taken as reported in that table, and D and trimming were inferred from the DNA itself. Among 400,000 to 550,000 clones listed, around 89% were seen once. This clone is a singleton in its sample. In germline, CDR1 is LNHDA, CDR2 SQIVND (reference sequence). The CDR3 runs 13 residues. V shed 8 bases, J shed 9 bases, and the junction held 3 bases outside the gene matches. Material for sequencing was peripheral blood. This TCR was recovered from a young woman with acute or convalescent COVID-19. The V gene is TRBV19, the J gene TRBJ1-6, with 11 bases identical to TRBD1. The CDR3 DNA reads as TGTGCCAGTGGGACAGGGGGACTTTCACCCCTCCACTTT. Encoded protein: CASGTGGLSPLHF.